The 11 T cell receptor beta chains below all came from one sample that was sequenced in a study of cytomegalovirus exposure and HLA in healthy donors. Amplification used 60 Vbeta primers and 13 Jbeta primers. Sequenced by immunoSEQ multiplex PCR; TCRdb stores in-frame clones only, minus some. In the table there are 80,000 to 95,000 clones, about 60% of which are singletons. The sequencing input was PBMCs. The source of these receptors is a woman in her thirties in good health and CMV-seronegative.

The gene calls are TRBV12-5 and TRBJ2-1; perhaps TRBD1 as D (5 bases). With 5 bases removed from V and 6 bases from J, the gap between germline ends came to 20 bases. Germline CDR1 and CDR2: LGHNT and FRNRAP. The CDR3 consists of 16 residues. The DNA of the CDR3 is TGTGCTAGTGGTCACACAGGCGCTCCTAATCCCAATGAGCAGTTCTTC. It specifies CASGHTGAPNPNEQFF.

The V and J genes are TRBV5-1 and TRBJ1-2; 10 bases align to TRBD1. The trim removed 4 bases at V and 5 bases at J, leaving 5 bases unmatched. This CDR3 comprises 14 residues. The germline V gene encodes CDR1 SGHRS and CDR2 YFSETQ. This chain's CDR3 is CASSDPGQGYGYTF. As DNA, the CDR3 is TGCGCCAGCAGCGACCCGGGACAGGGGTATGGCTACACCTTC.

The rearrangement links TRBV19 to TRBJ2-1; 8 bases map to TRBD2. The V gene's germline CDR1 is LNHDA and CDR2 SQIVND (reference sequence). V trimming: 3 bases; J trimming: 2 bases; junction bases outside the gene matches: 3. This CDR3 region has 15 residues. CDR3 residues: CASSISGDTYNEQFF. The CDR3 coding sequence is TGTGCCAGTAGTATTAGCGGGGACACCTACAATGAGCAGTTCTTC.

The chain couples TRBV27 to TRBJ1-6; 8 bases agree with TRBD1. J gave up 7 bases and V 3 bases, and 2 bases lay outside the gene matches. The CDR3 spans 14 residues. CDR1 is MNHEY, CDR2 SMNVEV, per germline (reference sequence). The CDR3 sequence: CASSLGQVNSPLHF. The CDR3 DNA reads as TGTGCCAGCAGTTTGGGACAGGTGAATTCACCCCTCCACTTT.

The chain has TRBV18 and TRBJ2-1; TRBD2 matches 10 bases. The CDR3 loop spans 16 amino acids. After removal of 6 bases from V and 4 bases from J, the junction contained 9 bases not matched to a gene. Germline V gene sequence: CDR1 KGHSH, CDR2 LQKENI. CDR3 sequence: CASSGGLAVVYNEQFF. In DNA form, the CDR3 reads TGTGCCAGCTCGGGCGGACTAGCGGTTGTTTACAATGAGCAGTTCTTC.

The rearrangement uses TRBV10-1 and TRBJ2-3, with 7 bases lining up with TRBD2. Germline values: CDR1 WNHNN, CDR2 SYGVQD (reference sequence). J was trimmed by 5 bases and V by 5 bases; bases with no gene match: 10. This CDR3 has 15 residues. CDR3 bases: TGCGCCAGCAGTCCCGTCCATGCGGGGGAAGATACGCAGTATTTT. This translates into CASSPVHAGEDTQYF.

J is TRBJ2-3 and V is TRBV9; TRBD1 agrees at 7 bases. Trimming at V came to 4 bases and at J to 3 bases, leaving 8 bases not matched to a gene. The CDR3 extends over 15 amino acids. CDR1 is SGDLS and CDR2 is YYNGEE in the germline V gene. CDR3 in amino acids: CASSREGADTDTQYF. The CDR3 bases are TGTGCCAGCAGCCGCGAGGGGGCGGATACAGATACGCAGTATTTT.

This clone was picked up one time. The V call is TRBV9, the J call TRBJ2-1; 10 bases match TRBD1. CDR3 length: 16 residues. V was clipped by 0 bases and J by 6 bases; unmatched bases: 6. In germline, CDR1 is SGDLS, CDR2 YYNGEE. The CDR3 sequence: CASSVGVWDRGNEQFF. The CDR3 DNA sequence: TGTGCCAGCAGCGTAGGCGTTTGGGACAGGGGCAATGAGCAGTTCTTC.

The chain employs TRBV5-6 and TRBJ1-3, with D maybe TRBD1 (6 bases). CDR3 size: 16 residues. The germline gives CDR1 SGHDT, CDR2 YYEEEE. V gave up 4 bases and J gave up 3 bases, with 17 bases separating them. The CDR3 DNA sequence: TGTGCCAGCAGCCAGTCCGATCAGGGGTATGGAAACACCATATATTTT. This sequence encodes CASSQSDQGYGNTIYF. Together with reference TRBV5-6 and TRBJ1-3, the CDR3 gives the full variable domain: DAGVTQSPTHLIKTRGQQVTLRCSPKSGHDTVSWYQQALGQGPQFIFQYYEEEERQRGNFPDRFSGHQFPNYSSELNVNALLLGDSALYLCASSQSDQGYGNTIYFGEGSWLTVV.

This chain uses TRBV13 with TRBJ2-3; D call uncertain. CDR1 and CDR2 from the germline V gene are PRHDT and FYEKMQ (reference sequence). The V end was cut by 1 base, the J end by 2 bases, with 7 bases between. The CDR3 has 14 residues. CDR3 DNA sequence: TGTGCCAGCAGCTTAGCTATCTTCACAGATACGCAGTATTTT. Its protein product is CASSLAIFTDTQYF.

This chain uses TRBV5-4 with TRBJ2-5; D is perhaps TRBD2 (5 bases). The CDR3 runs to 14 residues. V was trimmed by 4 bases and J by 4 bases, leaving 14 bases between them. Looked up from germline, CDR1 is SGHNT and CDR2 is YYREEE (reference sequence). The CDR3 DNA reads TGTGCCAGCAGCCATCGAGGAGAGGGAGAGACCCAGTACTTC. Translated: CASSHRGEGETQYF.